The rows below give T cell receptor beta chains drawn from one sample of a study of control samples from healthy donors and cancer patients. Only in-frame clones appear in the TCRdb table, and some are missing; sequencing was by immunoSEQ multiplex PCR. The sample yields over 200,000 clones, 82% seen once. Sequencing input: PBMCs. The receptors were sampled from a woman aged 55-69 years with lung cancer. Both conserved end residues are part of each CDR3. Fields, in order: D gene, clone size, J gene, V gene, CDR3 protein, CDR3 DNA. A D gene is named only where the DNA matches it firmly. The listing skips clone size in some rows; elsewhere it reads once, few, many or a size class.

>.|.|TRBJ2-5|TRBV7-8
CASSLGTTQETQYF
TGTGCCAGCAGCTTAGGGACTACTCAAGAGACCCAGTACTTC
>TRBD2|.|TRBJ2-1|TRBV3-1/TRBV3-2
CASSQELAGYNEQFF
TGTGCCAGCAGCCAAGAGCTAGCGGGATACAATGAGCAGTTCTTC
>.|.|TRBJ2-7|TRBV9
CASSGEPGRVYEQYF
TGTGCCAGCAGCGGTGAGCCCGGCAGGGTATACGAGCAGTACTTC
>TRBD1|few|TRBJ1-4|TRBV4-1
CASSQGQGFEKLFF
TGCGCCAGCAGCCAAGGACAGGGGTTTGAAAAACTGTTTTTT
>TRBD1|.|TRBJ2-2|TRBV2
CASSAQGQGNTGELFF
TGTGCCAGCAGTGCCCAGGGACAGGGGAACACCGGGGAGCTGTTTTTT
>.|.|TRBJ1-1|TRBV18
CASSPSGDPRTEAFF
TGTGCCAGCTCACCATCCGGAGACCCGCGGACTGAAGCTTTCTTT
>TRBD2|.|TRBJ2-7|TRBV7-9
CASSSASGTYEQYF
TGTGCCAGCAGCTCGGCTAGCGGTACCTACGAGCAGTACTTC
>.|.|TRBJ1-2|TRBV14
CASSQVAGVYGYTF
TGTGCCAGCAGCCAAGTGGCAGGGGTCTATGGCTACACCTTC
>.|.|TRBJ1-2|TRBV19
CASSISGAGGSSRYGYTF
TGTGCCAGTAGTATAAGCGGAGCGGGCGGATCCTCTCGATATGGCTACACCTTC
>TRBD1|.|TRBJ1-2|TRBV7-9
CASSSLWDRPGGYTF
TGTGCCAGCAGCTCCCTTTGGGACAGGCCGGGAGGCTACACCTTC
>.|few|TRBJ1-5|TRBV15
CATSRVKDSNQPQHF
TGTGCCACCAGCAGAGTAAAGGATAGCAATCAGCCCCAGCATTTT
>.|.|TRBJ1-6|TRBV7-2
CASSSATALYNSPLHF
TGTGCCAGCAGCTCAGCGACAGCTCTCTATAATTCACCCCTCCACTTT
>TRBD1|.|TRBJ2-7|TRBV25-1
CASSESTGAYEQYF
TGTGCCAGCAGTGAATCGACAGGGGCCTACGAGCAGTACTTC
>TRBD1|.|TRBJ2-1|TRBV19
CARHGTEYYNEQFF
TGTGCCAGGCACGGGACAGAATATTACAATGAGCAGTTCTTC
>TRBD1|.|TRBJ1-5|TRBV15
CATSGGQGPGQPQHF
TGTGCCACCAGCGGGGGACAGGGCCCAGGGCAGCCCCAGCATTTT
>TRBD1|.|TRBJ2-1|TRBV5-1
CASRYGTENEQFF
TGCGCCAGCAGGTATGGGACAGAGAATGAGCAGTTCTTC
>TRBD1|.|TRBJ1-1|TRBV3-1/TRBV3-2
CASSQQGGGGAAFF
TGTGCCAGCAGCCAACAGGGGGGCGGGGGAGCAGCTTTCTTT
>.|.|TRBJ2-7|TRBV19
CASSMLMVYEQYF
TGTGCCAGTAGTATGTTGATGGTCTACGAGCAGTACTTC
>.|.|TRBJ1-2|TRBV5-1
CASSPGTVSLANYGYTF
TGCGCCAGCAGCCCTGGGACGGTCTCACTAGCTAACTATGGCTACACCTTC
>.|.|TRBJ1-1|TRBV20-1
CSASGPRVAFF
TGCAGTGCAAGTGGGCCAAGGGTTGCTTTCTTT
>.|.|TRBJ1-4|TRBV5-1
CASSIGAGAGEKLFF
TGCGCCAGCAGCATTGGGGCAGGGGCGGGTGAAAAACTGTTTTTT
>.|.|TRBJ2-7|TRBV11-2
CASSLGLRASYEQYF
TGTGCCAGCAGCTTAGGGCTCCGAGCTTCCTACGAGCAGTACTTC
>.|.|TRBJ2-5|TRBV9
CASSARGNTGGQETQYF
TGTGCCAGCAGCGCTAGGGGGAATACGGGGGGTCAAGAGACCCAGTACTTC
>.|.|TRBJ2-5|TRBV3-1/TRBV3-2
CASSQDSFGETQYF
TGTGCCAGCAGCCAAGATAGTTTCGGAGAGACCCAGTACTTC
>.|.|TRBJ2-1|TRBV6-5
CASSYDLSSNEQFF
TGTGCCAGCAGTTACGACCTCTCCAGCAATGAGCAGTTCTTC
>TRBD2|.|TRBJ2-3|TRBV30
CAWSVAGGGGDTQYF
TGTGCCTGGAGTGTCGCGGGAGGGGGCGGGGATACGCAGTATTTT
>TRBD1|.|TRBJ2-1|TRBV10-3
CAIARDGTGEHEQFF
TGTGCCATCGCTAGGGACGGGACAGGGGAACATGAGCAGTTCTTC
>.|few|TRBJ1-6|TRBV5-1
CASSLGSGQGSPLHF
TGCGCCAGCAGCTTGGGTTCAGGCCAGGGTTCACCCCTCCACTTT
>.|.|TRBJ1-2|TRBV6-5
CASRISHYGYTF
TGTGCCAGCCGAATATCCCACTATGGCTACACCTTC